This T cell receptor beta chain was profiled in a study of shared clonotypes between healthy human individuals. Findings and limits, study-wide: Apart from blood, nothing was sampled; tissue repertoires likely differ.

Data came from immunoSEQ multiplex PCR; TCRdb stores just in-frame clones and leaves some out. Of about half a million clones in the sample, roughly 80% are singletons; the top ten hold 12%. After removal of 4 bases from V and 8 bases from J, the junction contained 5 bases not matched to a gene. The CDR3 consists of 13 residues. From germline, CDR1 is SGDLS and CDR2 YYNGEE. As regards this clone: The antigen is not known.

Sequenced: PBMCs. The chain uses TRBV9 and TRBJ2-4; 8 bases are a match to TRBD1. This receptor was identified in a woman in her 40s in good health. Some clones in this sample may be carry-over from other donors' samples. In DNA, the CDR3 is TGTGCCAGCAGCCTCCAGGGGGCGGACATTCAGTACTTC. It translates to CASSLQGADIQYF.